Sequencing of this T cell receptor (beta chain) was carried out in a study of breast tumors, draining lymph nodes, adjacent tissues (TCRdb year 2016). About the investigation overall: The study compared TCR beta repertoires across tumor, adjacent nontumor tissue and axillary lymph nodes from breast cancer patients. In human breast cancer, the study set out to evaluate how tumor, surrounding tissue and draining lymph node repertoires relate to one another and whether T cells may move between these sites. Broader findings and caveats from the paper: In luminal-like breast cancer, tumor and nontumor tissue repertoires resembled each other significantly more than in basal-like breast cancer. The data were considered consistent with most tumor T cells being derived from the lymph node and subsequently expanding within tumor tissue. Tumor T-cell repertoires showed less diversity than lymph node repertoires and more diversity than nontumor tissue repertoires, and tumor T-cell repertoires showed preferential V and J gene usage. The conclusion that tumor T cells originate in lymph nodes was framed as consistent with a hypothesis rather than directly demonstrated.

Spanning cysteine to phenylalanine, the CDR3 consists of 16 amino acids. The retained sequence is limited to the CDR3, 48 bases, with the frame set at the first base. After removal of 0 bases from V and 5 bases from J, the junction retains 7 bases not matched to a gene. In the germline V gene (reference sequence), CDR1 corresponds to SGHNT and CDR2 to YYREEE. Lymph node samples came from the axillary draining lymph nodes of breast cancer patients. This clonotype has ten or more counts. The antigen it recognizes is unknown. No base-level quality is on record; no much larger clone is a single base apart. Sequencing was performed on an Illumina HiSeq 2000. Multiplex PCR amplification was used to generate the TCR beta chain libraries. High-throughput sequencing was used to analyze the amplified TCR beta chain products. The raw public data were reprocessed by TCRdb itself: fastp quality trimming at Q25, MiXCR clonotype calling, in-frame beta chains only. All rows with the same CDR3 protein become a single entry with the most common DNA and genes. Counted in this sample were roughly 100,000 distinct CDR3 sequences; around 30% of them appeared once. Approximately 5% of the sample is held by the ten biggest clonotypes.

The chain couples TRBV5-4 to TRBJ2-1; TRBD2 lines up with 8 middle nucleotides. The source of this sequence is a female donor with breast cancer. Some clones in this sample may be carry-over from other donors' samples. Material: axillary lymph node tissue. The CDR3 protein is CASSLGSSGPNNEQFF. Read as DNA, the sequence is TGTGCCAGCAGCTTGGGGTCTAGCGGGCCCAACAATGAGCAGTTCTTC. The variable domain in full, with residues beyond the CDR3 obtained from the reference TRBV5-4 and TRBJ2-1 genes, is ETGVTQSPTHLIKTRGQQVTLRCSSQSGHNTVSWYQQALGQGPQFIFQYYREEENGRGNFPPRFSGLQFPNYSSELNVNALELDDSALYLCASSLGSSGPNNEQFFGPGTRLTVL.